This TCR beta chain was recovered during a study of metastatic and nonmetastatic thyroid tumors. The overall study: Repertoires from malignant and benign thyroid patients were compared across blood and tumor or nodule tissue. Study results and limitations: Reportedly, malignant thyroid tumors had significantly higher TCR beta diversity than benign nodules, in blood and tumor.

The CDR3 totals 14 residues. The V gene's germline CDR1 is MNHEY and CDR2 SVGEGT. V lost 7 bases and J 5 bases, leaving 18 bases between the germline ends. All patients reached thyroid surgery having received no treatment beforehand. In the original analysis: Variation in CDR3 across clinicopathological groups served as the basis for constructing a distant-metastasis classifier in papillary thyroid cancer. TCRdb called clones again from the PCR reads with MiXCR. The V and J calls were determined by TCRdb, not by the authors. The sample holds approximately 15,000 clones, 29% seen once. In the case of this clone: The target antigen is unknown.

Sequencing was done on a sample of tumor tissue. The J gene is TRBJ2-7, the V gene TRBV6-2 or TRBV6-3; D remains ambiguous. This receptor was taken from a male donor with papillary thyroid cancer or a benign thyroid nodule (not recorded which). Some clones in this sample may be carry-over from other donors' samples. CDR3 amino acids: CASTPDPWMDEQYF. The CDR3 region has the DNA TGTGCCAGCACCCCTGATCCTTGGATGGACGAGCAGTACTTC.